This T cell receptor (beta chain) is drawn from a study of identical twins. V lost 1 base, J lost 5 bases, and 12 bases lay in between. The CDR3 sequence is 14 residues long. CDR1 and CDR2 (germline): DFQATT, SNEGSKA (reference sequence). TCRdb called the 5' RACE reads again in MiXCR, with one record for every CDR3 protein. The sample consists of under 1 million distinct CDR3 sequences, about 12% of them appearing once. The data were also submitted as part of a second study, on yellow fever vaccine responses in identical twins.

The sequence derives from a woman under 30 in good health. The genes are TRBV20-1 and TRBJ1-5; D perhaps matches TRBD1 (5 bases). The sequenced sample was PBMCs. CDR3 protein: CSARGPPRDQPQHF. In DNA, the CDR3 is TGCAGTGCTAGAGGTCCACCCAGGGATCAGCCCCAGCATTTT.